This TCR beta chain was identified in a study of cytomegalovirus exposure and HLA in healthy donors. Study outcomes and limitations: Many donors carried some public TCRs, although rarity characterized most TCR sequences.

The method was immunoSEQ multiplex PCR; TCRdb's version includes in-frame clones alone and lacks a portion of them. The data hold 190,000 or so clones, with roughly four fifths observed a single time. There are 16 residues in the CDR3. The germline gives CDR1 MNHEY, CDR2 SMNVEV (reference sequence). Trimming left V 6 bases short and J 5 bases short, with 17 bases between. The donors were members of the validation cohort comprising some 120 subjects, separate from the approximately 670-subject first cohort. Comments on this clone: Antigen specificity is unknown.

The specimen sequenced was PBMCs. The clonotype comes from a woman aged 18-35 years in good health and CMV-seropositive. The chain links TRBV27 to TRBJ1-6; the D gene is possibly TRBD1 (5 bases). This chain's CDR3 is CASSNEVGGNNSPLHF. CDR3 sequence (DNA): TGTGCCAGCAGCAACGAGGTCGGGGGAAATAATTCACCCCTCCACTTT.